The 14 T cell receptor beta chains below were found in one sample sequenced in a study of ipilimumab plus nivolumab after autologous stem cell transplantation. Data came from immunoSEQ multiplex PCR; TCRdb stores just in-frame clones and leaves some out. The sample has 15,000 to 20,000 clones, 80% seen once. This specimen consisted of PBMCs, obtained in a trial of ipilimumab plus nivolumab as post-transplant consolidation. These receptors came from a male donor with diffuse large B-cell lymphoma.

The CDR3 loop reads CASRHSAVSNTEAFF. For the CDR3, the DNA is TGTGCCAGCAGGCACTCCGCAGTTTCTAACACTGAAGCTTTCTTT. V usage is TRBV14 and J usage is TRBJ1-1; no clear D gene. CDR1 SGHDN and CDR2 FVKESK come from the germline V gene. Trimming removed 6 bases at V and 2 bases at J, with 16 bases between. CDR3 length equals 15 residues.

This rearrangement joins TRBV4-1 to TRBJ1-1; D is uncertain. The CDR3 runs to 14 residues. Trimming took off 4 bases at V and 2 bases at J, with 11 bases between the two ends. Germline CDR1 is MGHRA and CDR2 is YSYEKL. The CDR3 protein is CASSLSAGNTEAFF. CDR3 bases: TGCGCCAGCAGCCTAAGCGCAGGAAACACTGAAGCTTTCTTT.

With regard to this clone: This sample also contains other DNA sequences that code for the same CDR3. The V and J genes are TRBV27 and TRBJ2-7; 7 bases agree with TRBD1. In germline, CDR1 is MNHEY, CDR2 SMNVEV (reference sequence). After removal of 2 bases from V and 4 bases from J, the junction contained 5 bases not matched to a gene. The CDR3 consists of 14 residues. CDR3 sequence: CASSLRDSLYEQYF. The CDR3 DNA sequence: TGTGCCAGCAGTTTAAGGGACAGCCTTTACGAGCAGTACTTC.

CDR3 sequence: CASSRSAAVGETQYF. CDR3 in DNA: TGTGCCAGCTCACGATCAGCGGCGGTCGGGGAGACCCAGTACTTC. V usage is TRBV18 and J usage is TRBJ2-5, with a weak D call TRBD2 (5 bases). The CDR3 extends over 15 amino acids. Germline V CDR1 and CDR2: KGHSH, LQKENI. The V gene lost 4 bases and the J gene lost 5 bases, with 17 bases spanning the gap.

The genes are TRBV14 and TRBJ2-3; D possibly corresponds to TRBD2 (6 bases). Germline V gene data show CDR1 as SGHDN and CDR2 as FVKESK. V gave up 1 base and J gave up 2 bases, with 16 bases separating them. The CDR3 consists of 17 residues. The CDR3 DNA sequence: TGTGCCAGCAGCCAAGCTGGTTGGTGGGGGGTCACAGATACGCAGTATTTT. It is translated as CASSQAGWWGVTDTQYF.

This chain connects TRBV10-3 to TRBJ2-3, with TRBD2 matching over 7 bases. The V gene end was trimmed by 10 bases and the J gene end by 4 bases; junction bases not matched to a gene: 2. Looked up from germline, CDR1 is ENHRY and CDR2 is SYGVKD. The CDR3 has 11 residues. Written as DNA, the CDR3 is TGTGCCACCGCGGGGGCAGATACGCAGTATTTT. Translating gives CATAGADTQYF.

The genes are TRBV6-5 and TRBJ1-2; TRBD1 is a possible D gene (6 bases). The CDR3 has 12 amino acids. V lost 6 bases, J lost 4 bases, and 9 bases lay in between. CDR1 MNHEY and CDR2 SVGAGI come from the germline V gene. CDR3 in DNA: TGTGCCAGCAGCCACAGGGTCTATGGCTACACCTTC. Its translation is CASSHRVYGYTF.

V usage is TRBV23-1 and J usage is TRBJ1-2; no reliable D call. Being an ORF, TRBV23-1 has a function that is uncertain. V was clipped by 9 bases and J by 0 bases, with 5 bases between them. The CDR3 consists of 11 residues. CDR3 region: CARRSNYGYTF. CDR3 DNA: TGCGCCAGGCGGTCTAACTATGGCTACACCTTC.

V and J are TRBV5-1 and TRBJ2-7; D is unresolved. The germline V gene has CDR1 SGHRS and CDR2 YFSETQ. This CDR3 is 14 amino acids long. V lost 0 bases and J lost 3, with 10 bases in between. CDR3 loop: CASSLATDLYEQYF. The CDR3 DNA reads TGCGCCAGCAGCTTGGCCACCGACCTCTACGAGCAGTACTTC.

The rearrangement links TRBV6-8 to TRBJ2-1, with a possible D match to TRBD2 (6 bases). Germline-derived CDR1 and CDR2 are MNHGY and SAAAGT. The V end lost 5 bases, the J end lost 4 bases, and 15 bases lay between the germline ends. CDR3 length: 15 amino acids. The DNA for the CDR3 is TGTGCCAGCAGTCCGGAGGGACTCTCTTACAATGAGCAGTTCTTC. It specifies CASSPEGLSYNEQFF.

The V gene is TRBV5-4, the J gene TRBJ2-1; maybe TRBD2 (7 bases). Trimming removed 4 bases from V and 6 bases from J, with 17 bases in between. Per germline, CDR1 SGHNT and CDR2 YYREEE (reference sequence). The CDR3 runs to 15 residues. The chain's CDR3 is CASSGGPAGFNEQFF. In DNA, the CDR3 is TGTGCCAGCAGCGGGGGCCCAGCGGGGTTCAATGAGCAGTTCTTC.

CDR3 DNA sequence: TGTGCCAGCAGTGAAGGCAGGCTTACGAACACCGGGGAGCTGTTTTTT. It yields the protein CASSEGRLTNTGELFF. V gene TRBV25-1 combines with J gene TRBJ2-2; D not resolved. CDR1 is MGHDK and CDR2 is SYGVNS in the germline V gene. The V and J ends lost 2 bases and 0 bases respectively, with 10 bases between them. The CDR3 runs to 16 residues.

This clone was counted only a few times. The V and J genes are TRBV11-2 and TRBJ1-2; no clear D. CDR1 is SGHAT and CDR2 is FQNNGV in the germline V gene. V was clipped by 5 bases and J by 1 base, with 8 bases between them. The CDR3 has 13 amino acids. In nucleotides, the CDR3 is TGTGCCAGCAGCCCCACAATTAACTATGGCTACACCTTC. Amino acids: CASSPTINYGYTF.

The chain couples TRBV7-9 to TRBJ2-1, with D unclear. Trimming took 2 bases from V and 4 from J, leaving 6 bases between them. There are 13 residues in the CDR3. CDR1 and CDR2 (germline): SEHNR, FQNEAQ (reference sequence). In DNA, the CDR3 is TGTGCCAGCAGCTTAACCGGTTACAATGAGCAGTTCTTC. This encodes CASSLTGYNEQFF.